This T cell receptor (beta chain) was identified during a study of blood T cells in healthy people across ages. Findings of the study overall: It was the long-lived donors that had more naive CD4+ cells and higher diversity than aged donors.

V was pared by 6 bases and J by 9 bases, with 17 bases between. Germline V gene lookup returns CDR1 MDHEN and CDR2 SYDVKM. CDR3 length: 14 amino acids. Primers used in a second PCR of about 7 to 12 cycles were a sample-barcoded 5' primer and a J-beta primer mix. All cDNA molecules were each tagged by a template-switch adaptor with 12 random nucleotides. From the 5' RACE reads, TCRdb called clonotypes with MiXCR, one entry per CDR3 protein. Of hundreds of thousands of distinct CDR3 sequences listed, 21% are singletons. In this sample, this clonotype turned up a few times. Its cognate antigen is unknown.

This chain links TRBV28 with TRBJ2-2; D remains ambiguous. This sequence originates from a man between 65 and 85 years old in good health. Source material: blood. As DNA, the CDR3 is TGTGCCAGCAGCTTTGGCTTCAAAAAACGGGAGCTGTTTTTT. Its translation is CASSFGFKKRELFF.